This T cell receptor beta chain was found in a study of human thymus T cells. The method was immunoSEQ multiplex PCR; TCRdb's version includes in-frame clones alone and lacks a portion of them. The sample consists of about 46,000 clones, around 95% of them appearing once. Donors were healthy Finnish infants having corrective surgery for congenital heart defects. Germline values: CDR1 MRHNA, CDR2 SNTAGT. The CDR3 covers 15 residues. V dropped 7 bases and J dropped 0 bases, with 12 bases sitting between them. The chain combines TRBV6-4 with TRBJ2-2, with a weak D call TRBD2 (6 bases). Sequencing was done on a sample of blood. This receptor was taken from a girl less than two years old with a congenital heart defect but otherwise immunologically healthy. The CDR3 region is CASNTGLPNTGELFF. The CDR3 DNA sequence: TGTGCCAGCAACACGGGACTCCCGAACACCGGGGAGCTGTTTTTT.